The clone carrying this TCR beta chain occurred once. Original handling: Quantification of nucleated cells was approximated via reference gene primer amplification. The table came from immunoSEQ multiplex PCR; TCRdb's copy has only in-frame clones and leaves some out. That table furnishes V, J and clone size, whereas the DNA furnished D and trimming. The sample lists 130,000 to 150,000 clones; around 84% were seen once. V lost 2 bases and J 0 bases, leaving 8 bases between the germline ends. The germline CDR1 and CDR2 sequences are MNHEY and SMNVEV (reference sequence). CDR3 length: 15 residues. This record comes from a study of blood T cell repertoires in COVID-19. Study overall: Researchers got acute and convalescent COVID-19 samples from the United States, Italy and Spain. PBMCs, B-cell-depleted T cells, or T cells provided the cDNA or gDNA that made up the material.

Cohorts were assigned according to the clinical history that participants reported. Sequenced input: PBMCs or T cells enriched from blood (not recorded which). The source of this sequence is a woman in her fifties or sixties who had been exposed to COVID-19. The chain employs TRBV27 and TRBJ2-1; weak D call: TRBD2 (5 bases). In nucleotides, the CDR3 is TGTGCCAGCAGTTTAGGAGGTAGCTCCTACAATGAGCAGTTCTTC. It yields the protein CASSLGGSSYNEQFF.